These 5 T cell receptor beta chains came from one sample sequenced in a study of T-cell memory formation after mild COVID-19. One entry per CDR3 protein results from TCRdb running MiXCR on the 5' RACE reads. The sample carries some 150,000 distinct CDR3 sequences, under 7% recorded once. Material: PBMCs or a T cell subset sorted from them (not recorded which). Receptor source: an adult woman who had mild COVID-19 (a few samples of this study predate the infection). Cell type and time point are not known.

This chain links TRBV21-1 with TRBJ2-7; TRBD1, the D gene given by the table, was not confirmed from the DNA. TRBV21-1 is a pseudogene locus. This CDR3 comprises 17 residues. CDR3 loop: CASSKVVWAGDNYEQYF. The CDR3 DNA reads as TGTGCCAGCAGCAAAGTGGTGTGGGCAGGGGACAATTACGAGCAGTACTTC.

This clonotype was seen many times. The DNA for the CDR3 is TGCAGTGCTTCCAGGGGGCCTAGCAATCAGCCCCAGCATTTT. The encoded protein is CSASRGPSNQPQHF. The rearrangement joins TRBV20-1 to TRBJ1-5; 8 bases align to TRBD1. Germline CDR1 and CDR2: DFQATT and SNEGSKA (reference sequence). The V segment lost 5 bases and the J segment 0 bases; nucleotides outside the gene matches: 3. CDR3 size: 14 residues.

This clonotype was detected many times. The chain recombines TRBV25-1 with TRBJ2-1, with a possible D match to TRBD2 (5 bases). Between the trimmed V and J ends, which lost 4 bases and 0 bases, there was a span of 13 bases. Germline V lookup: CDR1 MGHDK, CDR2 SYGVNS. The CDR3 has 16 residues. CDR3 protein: CASSGRSSRSYNEQFF. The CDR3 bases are TGTGCCAGCAGTGGGAGGAGTTCCCGCTCCTACAATGAGCAGTTCTTC. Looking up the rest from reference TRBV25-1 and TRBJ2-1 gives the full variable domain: EADIYQTPRYLVIGTGKKITLECSQTMGHDKMYWYQQDPGMELHLIHYSYGVNSTEKGDLSSESTVSRIRTEHFPLTLESARPSHTSQYLCASSGRSSRSYNEQFFGPGTRLTVL.

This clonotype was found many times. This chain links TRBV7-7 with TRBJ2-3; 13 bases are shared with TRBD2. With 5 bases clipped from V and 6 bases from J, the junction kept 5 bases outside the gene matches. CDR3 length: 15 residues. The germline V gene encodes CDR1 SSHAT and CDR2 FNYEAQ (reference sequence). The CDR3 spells CASSPGTSGVDTQYF. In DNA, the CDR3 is TGTGCCAGCAGCCCGGGGACTAGCGGGGTTGATACGCAGTATTTT.

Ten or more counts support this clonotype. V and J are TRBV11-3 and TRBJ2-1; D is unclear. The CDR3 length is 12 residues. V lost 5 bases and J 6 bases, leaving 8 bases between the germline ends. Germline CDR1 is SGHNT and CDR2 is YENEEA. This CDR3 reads CASSPDFNEQFF. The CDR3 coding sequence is TGTGCCAGCAGCCCTGATTTCAATGAGCAGTTCTTC. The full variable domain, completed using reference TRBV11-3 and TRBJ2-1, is EAGVVQSPRYKIIEKKQPVAFWCNPISGHNTLYWYLQNLGQGPELLIRYENEEAVDDSQLPKDRFSAERLKGVDSTLKIQPAELGDSAVYLCASSPDFNEQFFGPGTRLTVL.